Listed here are 10 T cell receptor beta chains from one sample, sequenced in a study of blood T cell repertoires in COVID-19. The repertoire was sequenced with immunoSEQ multiplex PCR; TCRdb's copy has only in-frame clones and lacks some. This sample has about 190,000 clones; roughly 84% occur once, and the top ten carry 6.2%. The sequencing input was peripheral blood. Receptors originate from a woman between 35 and 50 years old who had recovered from COVID-19.

The rearrangement joins TRBV6-1 to TRBJ1-1; D is unclear. The CDR3 has 13 residues. Trimming shortened V by 4 bases and J by 4 bases, and 10 bases separated the two germline ends. Germline CDR1 and CDR2: MNHNS and SASEGT. CDR3 sequence (DNA): TGTGCCAGCAGTGGGACTTTCAGCACTGAAGCTTTCTTT. Translating it yields CASSGTFSTEAFF.

This clone showed up just a few times. This chain joins TRBV6-6 and TRBJ2-2, with 14 bases that match TRBD2. In germline, CDR1 is MNHNY, CDR2 SVGAGI (reference sequence). V was pared by 5 bases and J by 4 bases, with 6 bases of the junction left unmatched. The CDR3 consists of 17 residues. The CDR3 DNA reads TGTGCCAGCAGTCCTACTGGACTAGCGGGAGGCACCGGGGAGCTGTTTTTT. Translation gives CASSPTGLAGGTGELFF.

This clone has more than one count but fewer than ten. V usage is TRBV15 and J usage is TRBJ2-2, with D possibly being TRBD2 (5 bases). The CDR3 consists of 14 residues. CDR1 and CDR2 from the germline V gene are LNHNV and YYDKDF (reference sequence). The V and J ends lost 5 bases and 1 base respectively, with 8 bases between them. The CDR3 sequence: CATSVGVNTGELFF. CDR3 nucleotides: TGTGCCACCAGCGTCGGGGTGAACACCGGGGAGCTGTTTTTT.

The chain joins TRBV5-6 to TRBJ2-7, with 7 bases lining up with TRBD1. Unmatched junction bases numbered 8, after V lost 5 bases and J lost 3 bases. Germline-derived CDR1 and CDR2 are SGHDT and YYEEEE. This CDR3 is 14 amino acids long. The CDR3 nucleotides read TGTGCCAGCAGAGGGGGACAGCGGAACTACGAGCAGTACTTC. Its protein product is CASRGGQRNYEQYF.

V usage is TRBV5-1 and J usage is TRBJ2-3, with a weak D call TRBD2 (6 bases). The germline V and J ends were trimmed by 5 bases and 2 bases, with 15 bases remaining between them. The CDR3 runs to 15 residues. The V gene's germline CDR1 is SGHRS and CDR2 YFSETQ. CDR3 residues: CASRTLAQTTDTQYF. The CDR3 DNA sequence: TGCGCCAGCAGAACCCTAGCGCAGACCACAGATACGCAGTATTTT.

The chain uses TRBV6-1 and TRBJ1-4; no firm D call. V dropped 3 bases and J dropped 1 base, with 9 bases sitting between them. The CDR3 has 15 amino acids. Germline loops: CDR1 MNHNS, CDR2 SASEGT. The CDR3 is CASSDPRGTNEKLFF. The CDR3 DNA is TGTGCCAGCAGTGACCCACGAGGAACTAATGAAAAACTGTTTTTT.

The chain carries TRBV10-3 and TRBJ2-7, with D maybe TRBD1 (7 bases). This CDR3 has 14 residues. Trimming removed 5 bases from V and 6 bases from J, with 17 bases in between. Germline values: CDR1 ENHRY, CDR2 SYGVKD. The DNA of the CDR3 is TGTGCCATCAGTAAGGAGGGGGCTGGTGTCGAGCAGTACTTC. Amino acid sequence: CAISKEGAGVEQYF.

This clone was counted a single time. The chain carries TRBV19 and TRBJ1-3, with 10 bases lining up with TRBD1. The CDR3 extends over 15 amino acids. Per germline, CDR1 LNHDA and CDR2 SQIVND (reference sequence). The ends lost 4 bases at V and 5 bases at J; junction bases unmatched: 5. CDR3 sequence: CASSTTGQGRNTIYF. CDR3 DNA: TGTGCCAGTAGTACGACGGGACAGGGGAGAAACACCATATATTTT.

This clone has only one observation. The gene calls are TRBV3-1 (or the pseudogene TRBV3-2) and TRBJ2-5, with 7 bases lining up with TRBD2. The V segment lost 1 base and the J segment 4 bases; nucleotides outside the gene matches: 9. The CDR3 contains 16 residues. Germline V gene lookup returns CDR1 LGHDT and CDR2 YNNKEL (reference sequence). The CDR3 DNA reads as TGTGCCAGCAGCCAAGGGCGGGAGTGGTTCGGAGAGACCCAGTACTTC. Translating it yields CASSQGREWFGETQYF.

The rearrangement joins TRBV4-2 to TRBJ2-3; TRBD2 matches at 10 bases. This CDR3 region has 16 residues. CDR1 is LGHNA, CDR2 YNFKEQ, per germline. V lost 1 base, J lost 13 bases, and 14 bases stayed unmatched. DNA of the CDR3: TGTGCCAGCAGCCAAGCCGGGACTAGCGCTGATAATACCAAGTATTTT. Its translation: CASSQAGTSADNTKYF.